What follows are 27 T cell receptor beta chains derived from one specimen sequenced in a study of OX40 agonist ivuxolimab in advanced cancers. TCRdb keeps only in-frame clones here, not all; method: immunoSEQ multiplex PCR. The sample has approximately 28,000 clones, 84% seen once. The specimen was CD4+ or CD8+ T cells sorted from blood, collected in a trial of the OX40 agonist ivuxolimab. The source of these receptors is an adult with an advanced solid tumor such as melanoma, head and neck, liver or kidney cancer.

This clone was seen a few times. The rearrangement uses TRBV2 and TRBJ2-1, with 8 bases aligning to TRBD2. The ends lost 10 bases at V and 7 bases at J; junction bases unmatched: 3. Germline V gene data show CDR1 as SNHLY and CDR2 as FYNNEI. CDR3 size: 11 residues. CDR3 in DNA: TGTGCCACCGGCGGGAGGAATGAGCAGTTCTTC. It yields the protein CATGGRNEQFF.

This chain links TRBV9 with TRBJ2-7; possibly TRBD2 for D (6 bases). This CDR3 region has 15 residues. V lost 2 bases, J lost 0 bases, and 12 bases lay in between. Looked up from germline, CDR1 is SGDLS and CDR2 is YYNGEE. The CDR3 loop reads CASSVDGGNSYEQYF. The CDR3 DNA reads TGTGCCAGCAGCGTGGACGGGGGAAACTCCTACGAGCAGTACTTC.

The J gene is TRBJ2-7, the V gene TRBV2; possible D gene TRBD1, 6 bases. The germline gives CDR1 SNHLY, CDR2 FYNNEI. The V and J ends lost 9 bases and 0 bases respectively, with 12 bases between them. The CDR3 has 13 amino acids. The CDR3 bases are TGTGCCAGTTTCGACAGGAGCTCCTACGAGCAGTACTTC. Residues: CASFDRSSYEQYF.

The chain is built from TRBV7-9 and TRBJ2-1; TRBD2 aligns across 7 bases. Germline V gives CDR1 SEHNR, CDR2 FQNEAQ (reference sequence). J lost 0 bases, V lost 2 bases, and 4 bases had no gene match. CDR3 length: 16 amino acids. The CDR3 sequence is CASSLPSGSSYNEQFF. CDR3 DNA sequence: TGTGCCAGCAGCTTACCTAGCGGTAGCTCCTACAATGAGCAGTTCTTC.

Written as DNA, the CDR3 is TGTGCCAGCAGCGCGGGACTAGCGAGCACAGATACGCAGTATTTT. Amino acids: CASSAGLASTDTQYF. This chain joins TRBV9 and TRBJ2-3; 10 bases are a match to TRBD2. This CDR3 comprises 15 residues. With V trimmed by 3 bases and J by 0 bases, 1 base remained unmatched. From germline, CDR1 is SGDLS and CDR2 YYNGEE.

The V gene is TRBV2, the J gene TRBJ1-2; TRBD1 matches 8 bases. CDR3 length equals 16 residues. Germline V gene lookup returns CDR1 SNHLY and CDR2 FYNNEI. The V and J ends lost 0 bases and 4 bases, in that order; junction bases with no gene match: 7. CDR3 DNA: TGTGCCAGCAGTGAAGCGCAGGGGGCAATGGGCTATGGCTACACCTTC. Translated, it gives CASSEAQGAMGYGYTF. Drawing the rest from reference TRBV2 and TRBJ1-2, the complete variable domain is EPEVTQTPSHQVTQMGQEVILRCVPISNHLYFYWYRQILGQKVEFLVSFYNNEISEKSEIFDDQFSVERPDGSNFTLKIRSTKLEDSAMYFCASSEAQGAMGYGYTFGSGTRLTVV.

This chain uses TRBV27 with TRBJ1-2; TRBD1 is a possible D gene (6 bases). Deletions cut 5 bases from V and 5 bases from J, with 24 bases between. Germline CDR1 and CDR2: MNHEY and SMNVEV (reference sequence). This CDR3 contains 17 residues. For the CDR3, the DNA is TGTGCCAGCAGTGGCAGTGGCCCGGGGGCCAGCTTTTATGGCTACACCTTC. This encodes CASSGSGPGASFYGYTF.

The sample holds one count of this clone. Relative to the germline gene, one junction end is altered; a read error may explain this. This chain links TRBV7-7 with TRBJ2-5, with TRBD2 identical over 11 bases. Germline-derived CDR1 and CDR2 are SSHAT and FNYEAQ (reference sequence). The CDR3 is 18 residues long. CDR3 sequence (DNA): TGTGCTAGCAGCTTAGGCCCGGGGCGGGGACTAGCGGAAGAGACCCAGTACTTC. Residues: CASSLGPGRGLAEETQYF. The whole variable domain, filled in from reference TRBV7-7 and TRBJ2-5, reads GAGVSQSPRYKVTKRGQDVTLRCDPISSHATLYWYQQALGQGPEFLTYFNYEAQPDKSGLPSDRFSAERPEGSISTLTIQRTEQRDSAMYRCASSLGPGRGLAEETQYFGPGTRLLVL.

There are a few counts of this clone. The V call is TRBV13, the J call TRBJ1-1; D uncertain. The germline CDR1 and CDR2 sequences are PRHDT and FYEKMQ (reference sequence). V was pared by 4 bases and J by 6 bases, with 6 bases between. CDR3 length equals 11 residues. The CDR3 DNA is TGTGCCAGCAGCTCCGCCTCTGAAGCTTTCTTT. Amino acids: CASSSASEAFF.

V and J are TRBV4-1 and TRBJ2-7, with TRBD1 identical over 10 bases. CDR3 length: 15 amino acids. The trim removed 4 bases at V and 3 bases at J, leaving 6 bases unmatched. The germline V gene has CDR1 MGHRA and CDR2 YSYEKL. CDR3 protein: CASSREWDRGYEQYF. The CDR3 DNA reads TGCGCCAGCAGCCGAGAATGGGACAGGGGCTACGAGCAGTACTTC.

The rearrangement joins TRBV5-8 to TRBJ1-1; 8 bases agree with TRBD1. Trimming at V came to 8 bases and at J to 4 bases, leaving 4 bases not matched to a gene. CDR1 SGHTS and CDR2 YDEGEE come from the germline V gene. This CDR3 is built from 12 residues. The CDR3: CASFTGGTEAFF. The CDR3 region has the DNA TGTGCCAGTTTTACAGGGGGCACTGAAGCTTTCTTT.

The rearrangement links TRBV4-2 to TRBJ2-1; D gene ambiguous. The CDR3 runs to 16 residues. V shed 0 bases and J shed 5 bases, with 14 bases lying between them. The germline gives CDR1 LGHNA, CDR2 YNFKEQ. The DNA of the CDR3 is TGTGCCAGCAGCCAAGAGTACGGAGAATCCCACAATGAGCAGTTCTTC. It codes for CASSQEYGESHNEQFF.

The chain couples TRBV5-4 to TRBJ2-1; the D call may be TRBD1 or TRBD2 (6 bases each). The CDR3 loop spans 14 amino acids. V gave up 4 bases and J gave up 6 bases, with 14 bases separating them. Germline V gene data show CDR1 as SGHNT and CDR2 as YYREEE (reference sequence). CDR3 DNA sequence: TGTGCCAGCAGCGCGCCGGGGGCGGTCAATGAGCAGTTCTTC. This encodes CASSAPGAVNEQFF.

The chain employs TRBV29-1 and TRBJ2-2; 9 nucleotides agree with TRBD1. Germline V gene lookup returns CDR1 SQVTM and CDR2 ANQGSEA. Trimming cost V 3 bases and J 8 bases; bases outside gene matches: 7. The CDR3 runs 14 residues. The CDR3 DNA sequence: TGCAGCGTTGACGCGGACAGGGGCGGTGGGGAGCTGTTTTTT. Its translation is CSVDADRGGGELFF.

The chain carries TRBV5-6 and TRBJ2-3; tentative D call: TRBD1 (6 bases). Trimming took 6 bases from V and 0 from J, leaving 11 bases between them. The CDR3 covers 14 residues. Germline values: CDR1 SGHDT, CDR2 YYEEEE. The CDR3 DNA follows: TGTGCCAGCACCCAGGGGTATAGCACAGATACGCAGTATTTT. Amino acids: CASTQGYSTDTQYF.

This clone showed up just a few times. The chain is built from TRBV4-2 and TRBJ1-1, with TRBD1 matching over 10 bases. This CDR3 comprises 14 residues. Germline CDR1 reads LGHNA; CDR2 reads YNFKEQ. The ends lost 3 bases at V and 6 bases at J; junction bases unmatched: 4. The DNA of the CDR3 is TGTGCCAGCAGCCAGACAGGGGGCCTAGCTGAAGCTTTCTTT. Encoded protein: CASSQTGGLAEAFF.

V gene TRBV6-5 combines with J gene TRBJ1-1; D is unclear. CDR3 size: 13 residues. Trimming stripped 2 bases from V and 6 bases from J, with 10 bases between. Germline V lookup: CDR1 MNHEY, CDR2 SVGAGI. The CDR3 DNA sequence: TGTGCCAGCAGTTACGGAGGGAGGGCTGAAGCTTTCTTT. Residues: CASSYGGRAEAFF.

The chain couples TRBV6-1 to TRBJ1-2; D gene ambiguous. V was trimmed by 3 bases and J by 0 bases, leaving 8 bases between them. The CDR3 spans 14 residues. Germline V gives CDR1 MNHNS, CDR2 SASEGT. The CDR3 DNA reads as TGTGCCAGCAGTGAGACGGTTGCTAACTATGGCTACACCTTC. This translates into CASSETVANYGYTF.

The V call is TRBV18, the J call TRBJ2-2, with a weak D call TRBD1 (6 bases). The CDR3 is 17 residues long. V was pared by 3 bases and J by 3 bases, with 17 bases between. Germline V CDR1 and CDR2: KGHSH, LQKENI. For the CDR3, the DNA is TGTGCCAGCTCACCGTCTCGTAGGGGGATTGACACCGGGGAGCTGTTTTTT. The encoded protein is CASSPSRRGIDTGELFF.

CDR3 sequence reads: CASSRSFGDEQYF. The CDR3 DNA reads TGCGCCAGCAGCCGCTCGTTCGGGGACGAGCAGTACTTC. V is TRBV4-3 and J is TRBJ2-7; a possible D gene is TRBD2 (5 bases). Germline-derived CDR1 and CDR2 are LGHNA and YSLEER. There are 13 residues in the CDR3. Trimming removed 4 bases from V and 5 bases from J, with 12 bases in between.

This clone was seen just once. This chain links TRBV29-1 with TRBJ2-3, with D perhaps matching TRBD1 or TRBD2 (5 bases each). Germline CDR1 reads SQVTM; CDR2 reads ANQGSEA. The CDR3 covers 13 residues. The CDR3 region has the DNA TGCAGGGGGGTCGGTGCTAGCACAGATACGCAGTATTTT. Translating it yields CRGVGASTDTQYF.

This chain joins TRBV5-1 and TRBJ2-7; D could derive from TRBD1 or TRBD2 (6 bases each). The CDR3 is 12 amino acids. V lost 5 bases and J 6 bases, leaving 12 bases between the germline ends. Germline V CDR1 and CDR2: SGHRS, YFSETQ. CDR3: CASSSGAGEQYF. In DNA form, the CDR3 reads TGCGCCAGCAGTTCGGGGGCAGGCGAGCAGTACTTC.

This CDR3 reads CASGPVRPQHF. The CDR3 DNA is TGTGCCAGCGGCCCCGTGCGGCCCCAGCATTTT. The V call is TRBV6-5, the J call TRBJ1-5; D call uncertain. CDR1 MNHEY and CDR2 SVGAGI come from the germline V gene. Trimming removed 8 bases from V and 9 bases from J, with 11 bases in between. CDR3 length: 11 amino acids.

J is TRBJ1-1 and V is TRBV5-1; D possibly corresponds to TRBD1 (6 bases). Germline-derived CDR1 and CDR2 are SGHRS and YFSETQ. Between the trimmed V and J ends, which lost 2 bases and 0 bases, there was a span of 11 bases. The CDR3 sequence is 15 residues long. The CDR3 reads CASSLEQGVNTEAFF. In DNA form, the CDR3 reads TGCGCCAGCAGCTTAGAACAGGGAGTGAACACTGAAGCTTTCTTT.

The chain links TRBV5-4 to TRBJ2-3, with 10 bases matching TRBD1. J gave up 2 bases and V 4 bases, and 4 bases lay outside the gene matches. This CDR3 has 15 amino acids. Per the germline V gene, CDR1 is SGHNT and CDR2 is YYREEE (reference sequence). This chain's CDR3 is CASSTGQGSTDTQYF. Written as DNA, the CDR3 is TGTGCCAGCAGCACGGGACAGGGGTCCACAGATACGCAGTATTTT.

The count of this clone is one. The chain employs TRBV4-1 and TRBJ2-7; D is perhaps TRBD2 (6 bases). The V and J ends lost 4 bases and 4 bases respectively, with 11 bases between them. The CDR3 spans 13 residues. Germline V lookup: CDR1 MGHRA, CDR2 YSYEKL. The CDR3 region has the DNA TGCGCCAGCAGCCTCCTAGGGACTTACGAGCAGTACTTC. This codes for CASSLLGTYEQYF.

The CDR3 nucleotides read TGTGCCAGCAGCTTAGCCGGGACAGGGGATGGCTACACCTTC. Its translation is CASSLAGTGDGYTF. The chain employs TRBV13 and TRBJ1-2; 10 bases match TRBD1. This CDR3 has 14 amino acids. CDR1 is PRHDT and CDR2 is FYEKMQ in the germline V gene (reference sequence). V gave up 1 base and J gave up 6 bases; unmatched junction bases: 2.